Listed here is a single T cell receptor (beta chain). Per the germline V gene, CDR1 is MRHNA and CDR2 is SNTAGT. V lost 0 bases to trimming and J lost 4 bases; unmatched junction nucleotides: 7. This CDR3 is 16 amino acids long. The data are from a study of blood T cell repertoires in COVID-19. On the study more broadly: Some COVID-19 samples were acute and others convalescent; all came from the United States, Italy and Spain.

The data were produced by immunoSEQ multiplex PCR, yet TCRdb's version contains in-frame clones alone and is incomplete. The sample lists about 120,000 clones; roughly 91% were seen once. Specimen: peripheral blood. This clonotype originated in a man aged 55 to 70 with COVID-19, enrolled during active disease. V gene TRBV6-4 combines with J gene TRBJ1-2; the match to TRBD1 covers 8 bases. CDR3: CASSDSPGQGPYGYTF. As DNA, the CDR3 is TGTGCCAGCAGTGACTCGCCAGGACAGGGCCCCTATGGCTACACCTTC.